This T cell receptor (beta chain) was identified during a study of blood T cell repertoires in COVID-19. The CDR3 totals 12 residues. Germline V gene data show CDR1 as SQVTM and CDR2 as ANQGSEA. Trimming removed 4 bases at V and 7 bases at J, with 13 bases between. Produced via immunoSEQ multiplex PCR; TCRdb's table is partial and in-frame only. The profile shows 110,000 or so clones, 80% to 90% of them singletons. The V and J genes are TRBV29-1 and TRBJ1-1; D uncertain. The material sequenced was peripheral blood. The TCR comes from a human donor in a cohort sampled during active COVID-19. This chain's CDR3 is CSVASMNGEAFF. The DNA of the CDR3 is TGCAGCGTTGCGAGTATGAACGGTGAAGCTTTCTTT.